These 11 T cell receptor beta chains were all obtained from the same sample, sequenced in a study of T-cell memory formation after mild COVID-19. TCRdb itself ran the 5' RACE reads through MiXCR, one entry per CDR3 protein. The table records some 68,000 distinct CDR3 sequences, about a sixth of them present only once. Input material: PBMCs or a T cell subset sorted from them (not recorded which). The origin of the receptors is an adult woman who had mild COVID-19 (a few samples of this study predate the infection). Cell type and time point are not known.

J is TRBJ2-1 and V is TRBV24-1, with unresolved D. CDR3 size: 11 residues. CDR1 and CDR2 from the germline V gene are KGHDR and SFDVKD. Trimming left V 3 bases short and J 8 bases short, with 4 bases between. The CDR3: CATSDIYEQFF. The CDR3 DNA reads as TGTGCCACCAGTGATATCTATGAGCAGTTCTTC.

The gene calls are TRBV6-5 and TRBJ2-2, with unresolved D. Germline CDR1 reads MNHEY; CDR2 reads SVGAGI. The CDR3 extends over 17 amino acids. Between the trimmed V and J ends, which lost 4 bases and 0 bases, there was a span of 15 bases. Here the CDR3 DNA reads TGTGCCAGCAGTTCCTACGCCGCCCAGGCGAACACCGGGGAGCTGTTTTTT. Translation gives CASSSYAAQANTGELFF.

The chain recombines TRBV4-1 with TRBJ1-3; the D is unclear. V was cut by 3 bases and J by 2 bases, with 14 bases left in between. In germline, CDR1 is MGHRA, CDR2 YSYEKL. This CDR3 comprises 16 residues. The CDR3 nucleotides are TGCGCCAGCAGCCATAACAGCCTTAGAGCTGGAAACACCATATATTTT. As protein: CASSHNSLRAGNTIYF.

Only a few counts were recorded for this clonotype. The rearrangement links TRBV7-8 to TRBJ2-1; no clear D gene. Trimming took 2 bases from V and 10 from J, leaving 15 bases between them. CDR1 is SGHVS and CDR2 is FQNEAQ in the germline V gene. This CDR3 spans 14 amino acids. In DNA form, the CDR3 reads TGTGCCAGCAGCTTATCCTCTAACCAAGTCGAGCAGTTCTTC. It translates to CASSLSSNQVEQFF.

This rearrangement joins TRBV24-1 to TRBJ2-5, with a tentative D call TRBD1 (7 bases). The germline V and J ends were trimmed by 4 bases and 5 bases, with 10 bases remaining between them. This CDR3 spans 13 amino acids. Germline V gene sequence: CDR1 KGHDR, CDR2 SFDVKD. This CDR3 is CATSDSGGETQYF. The CDR3 coding sequence is TGTGCCACCAGTGACTCAGGGGGGGAGACCCAGTACTTC.

This clonotype was seen many times. The junction and the germline gene differ at one end; a read error may be behind it. The chain uses TRBV12-3 or TRBV12-4 and TRBJ2-7; D is uncertain. This CDR3 has 12 residues. The CDR3 nucleotides read TGTGCCAGCAGTTTTAACTCCGACGAGCAGTACTTC. Encoded protein: CASSFNSDEQYF.

This clonotype was observed a handful of times. V gene TRBV29-1 combines with J gene TRBJ2-7; TRBD1 aligns across 7 bases. J was trimmed by 7 bases and V by 4 bases; bases with no gene match: 19. Germline loops: CDR1 SQVTM, CDR2 ANQGSEA. This CDR3 is built from 16 residues. DNA for the CDR3: TGCAGCGTTGCAGGGTTCGATGCACCCGGGACAGTAGAGCAGTACTTC. Encoded protein: CSVAGFDAPGTVEQYF.

The chain employs TRBV12-3 or TRBV12-4 and TRBJ1-1; D might be TRBD1 (5 bases). The CDR3 totals 12 residues. V lost 11 bases and J 5 bases, leaving 15 bases between the germline ends. The CDR3 DNA sequence: TGTGCCCAAACGGGGGGGGAGACTGAAGCTTTCTTT. This codes for CAQTGGETEAFF.

The chain carries TRBV12-3 or TRBV12-4 and TRBJ1-1, with 10 bases matching TRBD1. J gave up 1 base and V 5 bases, and 7 bases lay outside the gene matches. There are 16 residues in the CDR3. The DNA for the CDR3 is TGTGCCAGCAGTCCGCGGGACAGGGGACCGAACACTGAAGCTTTCTTT. Amino acids: CASSPRDRGPNTEAFF.

This clonotype was seen many times. The chain recombines TRBV29-1 with TRBJ2-1; D tentatively reads TRBD1 or TRBD2 (5 bases each). Germline assignment: CDR1 SQVTM and CDR2 ANQGSEA. The V and J ends lost 7 bases and 3 bases respectively, with 19 bases between them. This CDR3 region has 15 residues. The CDR3 region is CSADGAKPVYNEQFF. Written as DNA, the CDR3 is TGCAGCGCCGACGGGGCTAAGCCTGTCTACAATGAGCAGTTCTTC.

The J gene is TRBJ2-7, the V gene TRBV20-1; 9 bases map to TRBD2. J gave up 2 bases and V 1 base, and 9 bases lay outside the gene matches. CDR1 is DFQATT, CDR2 SNEGSKA, per germline (reference sequence). The CDR3 has 16 amino acids. CDR3 in amino acids: CSARVGLAGLPYEQYF. The CDR3, as DNA: TGCAGTGCTAGAGTTGGGCTAGCGGGACTGCCCTACGAGCAGTACTTC.